The T cell receptor (beta chain) described here comes from a study of OX40 agonist ivuxolimab in advanced cancers. The study in broad terms: Ivuxolimab, which targeted the costimulatory receptor OX40 (CD134), was an agonistic, fully human IgG2 monoclonal antibody. Intravenous ivuxolimab was administered to patients every 2 weeks at six dose levels: 0.01, 0.1, 0.3, 1.5, 3 and 10 mg/kg. Of the roughly 52 patients in dose escalation, some 20 had hepatocellular carcinoma, approximately 15 had melanoma, 9 had renal cell carcinoma and 9 had head and neck cancer. In the dose-escalation cohort, roughly 82% of patients were male, and the mean age was roughly 60 years with a range of roughly 20 to 85. Patients were allowed to have had prior anti-PD-1, anti-PD-L1 or anti-CTLA-4 therapy, and around two fifths of the dose-escalation patients had been treated with checkpoint inhibitors. Three dose-escalation patients achieved partial responses, one with hepatocellular carcinoma and two with cutaneous melanoma. The point of sequencing TCRbeta in the periphery was to test whether ivuxolimab changed TCR sequence diversity and drove clonal T-cell expansion. The paper describes the monotherapy dose-escalation part (N = 52 patients) of the phase I trial of ivuxolimab.

Points the paper makes about the study in general: Clonal expansion of both CD4+ and CD8+ blood T cells was observed from baseline to week 6 at doses 0.1 to 3.0 mg/kg. The antigen specificity of the clonally expanded peripheral T cells was not determined. After ivuxolimab, expanded clones were on average more numerous among CD8+ T cells than among CD4+ T cells. Low levels of normalized T-cell clonal expansion were also seen in some patients who did not respond. In the 0.1-3.0 mg/kg groups, partial responders had among the lowest normalized peripheral clonal expansion, particularly in CD8+ T cells.

Notes on this clone: This clone's antigen is unknown. No much larger clone is present one base from it, and per-base qualities are unavailable.

To sequence the TCRbeta CDR3 region, genomic DNA was isolated from the sorted cells. The immunoSEQ Assay was used for sequencing of TCRbeta CDR3 regions. TCRdb took this table from immuneACCESS and kept in-frame rearrangements with V and J called. Such tables lack part of the clones; where checked against another copy, unresolved V genes explain under half of the gap, and the rest is unexplained. This sample comprises about 50,000 clones, 89% of them detected only once. Clones ranked in the top ten supply approximately 6% of the sample. The germline V gene encodes CDR1 SGHNT and CDR2 YYREEE (reference sequence). The CDR3 goes from the cysteine to the phenylalanine over 14 residues. Only CDR3 DNA remains: 42 bases, in frame from the first base. Relative to germline, V is 2 bases shorter and J is 4 bases shorter, with 13 bases between their ends. Patients with a history of autoimmune disease or receiving systemic immunosuppression were excluded from the trial. Peripheral blood for TCR sequencing was collected from all dose cohorts at baseline, on cycle 4 day 1, and on cycle 7 day 1. Samples came from an open-label, multicenter, first-in-human phase I dose-escalation trial of ivuxolimab. Adults with locally advanced or metastatic melanoma, renal cell carcinoma, hepatocellular carcinoma or head and neck squamous cell carcinoma were enrolled in the trial. CD4+ and CD8+ T cells were sorted separately from peripheral blood before TCR sequencing.

The clonotype comes from an adult with an advanced solid tumor such as melanoma, head and neck, liver or kidney cancer. The material was CD4+ or CD8+ T cells sorted from blood, obtained in a trial of the OX40 agonist ivuxolimab. The V and J segments used are TRBV5-4 and TRBJ2-7; no D gene is confidently identified. The CDR3 sequence is CASSFIDTLYEQYF. At the DNA level, the sequence is TGTGCCAGCAGCTTTATCGACACTCTATACGAGCAGTACTTC.